One sample yielded the 2 T cell receptor beta chains listed below, sequenced in a study of OX40 agonist ivuxolimab in advanced cancers. Repertoires were generated with immunoSEQ multiplex PCR, while TCRdb's copy carries only in-frame clones and drops some. The sample carries 50,000 to 60,000 clones, 90% recorded once. The material was CD4+ or CD8+ T cells sorted from blood, obtained in a trial of the OX40 agonist ivuxolimab. The receptors derive from an adult with an advanced solid tumor such as melanoma, head and neck, liver or kidney cancer.

In its sample, this clone was seen a few times. The V call is TRBV19, the J call TRBJ2-2, with TRBD2 identical over 14 bases. Germline values: CDR1 LNHDA, CDR2 SQIVND (reference sequence). This CDR3 region has 17 residues. V dropped 7 bases and J dropped 2; count of bases not matched to a gene: 6. The CDR3 DNA follows: TGTGCCAGTAACAAAGGACTAGCGGGAGGAAACACCGGGGAGCTGTTTTTT. This encodes CASNKGLAGGNTGELFF. The variable domain in full, completed from reference TRBV19 and TRBJ2-2, reads DGGITQSPKYLFRKEGQNVTLSCEQNLNHDAMYWYRQDPGQGLRLIYYSQIVNDFQKGDIAEGYSVSREKKESFPLTVTSAQKNPTAFYLCASNKGLAGGNTGELFFGEGSRLTVL.

This clone appeared once. The rearrangement links TRBV7-2 to TRBJ1-1, with D possibly being TRBD1 (6 bases). Deletions cut 1 base from V and 2 bases from J, with 14 bases between. The CDR3 contains 16 residues. Germline-derived CDR1 and CDR2 are SGHTA and FQGNSA. In DNA form, the CDR3 reads TGTGCCAGCAGCTTAGTACCAGGGGCGCGCAACACTGAAGCTTTCTTT. This sequence encodes CASSLVPGARNTEAFF.